These T cell receptor beta chains were read from a single sample in a study of T cell repertoires in cytomegalovirus infection. A single record per CDR3 protein comes from TCRdb applying MiXCR to the reads. In the table there are around 750,000 distinct CDR3 sequences, less than 35% of which are singletons. These receptors have no identified antigens. The sample here was cultured CD8+ T cells from PBMCs, taken from culture after CMV antigen stimulation. These receptors originate from a human donor in good health (CMV status not recorded). Some clones in this sample may be carry-over from other donors' samples. Both conserved end residues are part of each CDR3. Each record gives: J gene, V gene, D gene, clone size, CDR3 protein, CDR3 DNA. The D gene is left open where the match is weak. The size of a clone is reported for some rows only, either as once, few or many, or as a class for expanded clones.

j_gene: TRBJ1-2
v_gene: TRBV2
d_gene: NA
abundance: NA
CDR3aa: CASSDYTAAYGYTF
CDR3nt: TGTGCCAGCAGTGACTACACAGCAGCATATGGCTACACCTTC

j_gene: TRBJ2-7
v_gene: TRBV6-1
d_gene: TRBD1
abundance: few
CDR3aa: CASSAGGSRYEQYF
CDR3nt: TGTGCCAGCAGTGCAGGGGGCTCCCGCTACGAGCAGTACTTC

j_gene: TRBJ1-4
v_gene: TRBV9
d_gene: NA
abundance: few
CDR3aa: CASSPELGSNEKLFF
CDR3nt: TGTGCCAGCAGCCCCGAATTGGGATCTAATGAAAAACTGTTTTTT

j_gene: TRBJ2-1
v_gene: TRBV6-2/TRBV6-3
d_gene: TRBD2
abundance: once
CDR3aa: CASSYASGGVLASSYNEQSF
CDR3nt: TGTGCCAGCAGTTACGCTAGCGGGGGGGTTTTAGCGAGCTCCTACAATGAGCAGTCCTTC

j_gene: TRBJ2-5
v_gene: TRBV9
d_gene: NA
abundance: NA
CDR3aa: CASSVGLRMETQYF
CDR3nt: TGTGCCAGCAGCGTGGGCCTGCGGATGGAGACCCAGTACTTC

j_gene: TRBJ2-1
v_gene: TRBV7-2
d_gene: TRBD2
abundance: many
CDR3aa: CASSSSGGAHEQFF
CDR3nt: TGTGCCAGCAGTTCTAGCGGGGGGGCTCATGAGCAGTTCTTC

j_gene: TRBJ2-3
v_gene: TRBV28
d_gene: TRBD1
abundance: NA
CDR3aa: CASSLPRDRSDTDTQCF
CDR3nt: TGTGCCAGCAGTTTGCCCCGGGACAGGAGTGACACAGATACGCAGTGTTTT

j_gene: TRBJ2-1
v_gene: TRBV7-8
d_gene: TRBD2
abundance: many
CDR3aa: CASRPVPTSGGPPSYNEQFF
CDR3nt: TGTGCCAGCCGACCTGTTCCCACTAGCGGGGGCCCCCCCTCCTACAATGAGCAGTTCTTC

j_gene: TRBJ2-7
v_gene: TRBV6-5
d_gene: NA
abundance: NA
CDR3aa: CASSIRGGGYEQYF
CDR3nt: TGTGCCAGCAGTATCAGGGGAGGGGGCTACGAGCAGTACTTC

j_gene: TRBJ2-3
v_gene: TRBV12-3/TRBV12-4
d_gene: TRBD1
abundance: NA
CDR3aa: CASSWTGSDTQYF
CDR3nt: TGTGCCAGCAGTTGGACAGGGTCCGATACGCAGTATTTT

j_gene: TRBJ1-1
v_gene: TRBV2
d_gene: NA
abundance: NA
CDR3aa: CASSVRGNVNTEAFF
CDR3nt: TGTGCCAGCAGTGTTCGCGGCAATGTGAACACTGAAGCTTTCTTT

j_gene: TRBJ2-1
v_gene: TRBV7-9
d_gene: TRBD1
abundance: few
CDR3aa: CASSPRDRGLIDEQFF
CDR3nt: TGTGCCAGCAGCCCCCGGGACAGGGGGCTTATAGATGAGCAGTTCTTC

j_gene: TRBJ1-2
v_gene: TRBV6-6
d_gene: NA
abundance: NA
CDR3aa: CASSYSGTPEYGYTF
CDR3nt: TGTGCCAGCAGTTACTCTGGGACACCCGAGTATGGCTACACCTTC

j_gene: TRBJ1-3
v_gene: TRBV7-9
d_gene: NA
abundance: many
CDR3aa: CASSLAGGVKWNTIYF
CDR3nt: TGTGCCAGCAGCTTAGCCGGCGGGGTAAAATGGAACACCATATATTTT